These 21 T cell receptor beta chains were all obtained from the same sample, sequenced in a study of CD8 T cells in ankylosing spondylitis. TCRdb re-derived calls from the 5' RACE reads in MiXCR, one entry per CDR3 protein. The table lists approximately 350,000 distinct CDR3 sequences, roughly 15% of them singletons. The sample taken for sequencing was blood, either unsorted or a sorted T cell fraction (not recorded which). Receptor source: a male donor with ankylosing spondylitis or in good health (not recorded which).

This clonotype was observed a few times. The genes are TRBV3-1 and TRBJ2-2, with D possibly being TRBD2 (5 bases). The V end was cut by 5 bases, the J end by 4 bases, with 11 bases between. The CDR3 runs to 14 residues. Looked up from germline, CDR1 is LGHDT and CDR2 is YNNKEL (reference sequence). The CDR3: CASSYGSATGELFF. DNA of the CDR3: TGTGCCAGCAGCTATGGTAGCGCCACCGGGGAGCTGTTTTTT.

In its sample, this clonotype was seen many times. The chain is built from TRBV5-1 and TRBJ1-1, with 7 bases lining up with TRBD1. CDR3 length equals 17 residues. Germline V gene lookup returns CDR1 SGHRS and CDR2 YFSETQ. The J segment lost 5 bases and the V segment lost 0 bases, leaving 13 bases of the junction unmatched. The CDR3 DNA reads TGCGCCAGCAGCTTGGACCCTCACAGGGGAGGAGGAACTGAAGCTTTCTTT. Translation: CASSLDPHRGGGTEAFF.

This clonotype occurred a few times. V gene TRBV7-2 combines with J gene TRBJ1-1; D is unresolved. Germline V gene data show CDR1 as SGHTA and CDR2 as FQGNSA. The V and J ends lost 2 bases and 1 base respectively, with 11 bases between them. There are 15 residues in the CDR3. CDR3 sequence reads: CASSLHERGNTEAFF. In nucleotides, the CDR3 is TGTGCCAGCAGCTTACACGAGCGGGGGAACACTGAAGCTTTCTTT.

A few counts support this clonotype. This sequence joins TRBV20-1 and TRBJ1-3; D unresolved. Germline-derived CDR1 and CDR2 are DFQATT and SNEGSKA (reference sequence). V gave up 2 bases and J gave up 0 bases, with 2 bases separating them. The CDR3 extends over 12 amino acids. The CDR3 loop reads CSARNSGNTIYF. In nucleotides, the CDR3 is TGCAGTGCTAGAAACTCTGGAAACACCATATATTTT.

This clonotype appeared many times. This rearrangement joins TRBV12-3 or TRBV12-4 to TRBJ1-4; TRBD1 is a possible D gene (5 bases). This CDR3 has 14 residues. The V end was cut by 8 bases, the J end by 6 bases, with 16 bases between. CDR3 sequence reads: CASVSGPSDEKLFF. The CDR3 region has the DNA TGTGCCAGCGTCTCGGGGCCTTCAGATGAAAAACTGTTTTTT.

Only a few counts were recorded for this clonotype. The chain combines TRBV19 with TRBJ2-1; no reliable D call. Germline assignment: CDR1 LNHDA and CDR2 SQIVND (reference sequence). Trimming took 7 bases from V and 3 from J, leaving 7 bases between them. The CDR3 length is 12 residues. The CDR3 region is CASTSLYNEQFF. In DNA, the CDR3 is TGTGCCAGTACCAGCCTCTACAATGAGCAGTTCTTC.

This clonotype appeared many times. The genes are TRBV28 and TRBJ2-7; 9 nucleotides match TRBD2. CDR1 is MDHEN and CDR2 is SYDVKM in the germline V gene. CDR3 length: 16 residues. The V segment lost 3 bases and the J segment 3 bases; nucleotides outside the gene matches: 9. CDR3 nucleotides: TGTGCCAGCAGTTTTGAGGAACTAGCGGGCCGCTACGAGCAGTACTTC. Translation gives CASSFEELAGRYEQYF.

This CDR3 is CASSHPGQGMAFF. The CDR3 DNA is TGCGCCAGCAGCCACCCGGGACAGGGGATGGCTTTCTTT. The chain recombines TRBV4-1 with TRBJ1-1, with TRBD1 matching 10 bases. The CDR3 runs to 13 residues. The germline V gene has CDR1 MGHRA and CDR2 YSYEKL. The V and J ends lost 3 bases and 11 bases, in that order; junction bases with no gene match: 6.

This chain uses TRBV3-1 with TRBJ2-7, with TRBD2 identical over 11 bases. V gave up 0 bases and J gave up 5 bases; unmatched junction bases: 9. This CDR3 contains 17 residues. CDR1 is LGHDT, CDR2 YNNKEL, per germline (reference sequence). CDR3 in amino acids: CASSQEILAGEPNEQYF. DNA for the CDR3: TGTGCCAGCAGCCAAGAGATACTAGCGGGGGAGCCCAACGAGCAGTACTTC.

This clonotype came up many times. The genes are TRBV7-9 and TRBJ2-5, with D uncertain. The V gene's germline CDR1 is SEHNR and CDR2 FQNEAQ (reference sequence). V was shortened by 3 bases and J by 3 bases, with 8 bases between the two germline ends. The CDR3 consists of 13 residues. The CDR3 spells CASSFGEKETQYF. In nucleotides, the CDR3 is TGTGCCAGCAGCTTCGGAGAGAAAGAGACCCAGTACTTC.

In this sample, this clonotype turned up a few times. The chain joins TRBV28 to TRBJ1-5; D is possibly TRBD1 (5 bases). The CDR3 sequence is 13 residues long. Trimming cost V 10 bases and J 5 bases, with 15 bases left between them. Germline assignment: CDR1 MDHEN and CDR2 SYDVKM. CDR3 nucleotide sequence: TGTGCCACCGCACAGGCCCAACATCAGCCCCAGCATTTT. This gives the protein CATAQAQHQPQHF. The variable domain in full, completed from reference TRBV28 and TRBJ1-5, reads DVKVTQSSRYLVKRTGEKVFLECVQDMDHENMFWYRQDPGLGLRLIYFSYDVKMKEKGDIPEGYSVSREKKERFSLILESASTNQTSMYLCATAQAQHQPQHFGDGTRLSIL.

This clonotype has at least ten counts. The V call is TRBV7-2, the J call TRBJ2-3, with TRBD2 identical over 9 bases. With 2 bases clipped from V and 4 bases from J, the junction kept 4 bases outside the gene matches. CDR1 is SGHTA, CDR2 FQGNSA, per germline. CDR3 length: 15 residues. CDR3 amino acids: CASSLNSGGADTQYF. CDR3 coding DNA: TGTGCCAGCAGCTTAAATAGCGGGGGAGCAGATACGCAGTATTTT.

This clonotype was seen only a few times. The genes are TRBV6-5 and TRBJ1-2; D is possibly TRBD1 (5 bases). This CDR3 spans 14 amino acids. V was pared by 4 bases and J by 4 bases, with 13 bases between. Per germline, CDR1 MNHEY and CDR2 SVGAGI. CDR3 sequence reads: CASSSQGAAYGYTF. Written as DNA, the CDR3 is TGTGCCAGCAGTTCTCAAGGGGCTGCCTATGGCTACACCTTC.

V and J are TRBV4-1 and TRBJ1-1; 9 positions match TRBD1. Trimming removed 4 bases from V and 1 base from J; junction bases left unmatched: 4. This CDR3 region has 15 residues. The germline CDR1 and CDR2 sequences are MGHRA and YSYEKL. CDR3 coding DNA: TGCGCCAGCAGCCGGGACAGGGCAGCGAACACTGAAGCTTTCTTT. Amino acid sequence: CASSRDRAANTEAFF.

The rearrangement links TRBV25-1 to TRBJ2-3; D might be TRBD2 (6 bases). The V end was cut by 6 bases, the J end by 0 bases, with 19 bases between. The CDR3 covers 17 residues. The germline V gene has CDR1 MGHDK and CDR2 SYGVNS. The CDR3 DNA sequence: TGTGCCAGCAGCGCCTCTTCTAGCGTCACTAGCACAGATACGCAGTATTTT. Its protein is CASSASSSVTSTDTQYF. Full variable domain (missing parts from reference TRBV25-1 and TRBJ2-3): EADIYQTPRYLVIGTGKKITLECSQTMGHDKMYWYQQDPGMELHLIHYSYGVNSTEKGDLSSESTVSRIRTEHFPLTLESARPSHTSQYLCASSASSSVTSTDTQYFGPGTRLTVL.

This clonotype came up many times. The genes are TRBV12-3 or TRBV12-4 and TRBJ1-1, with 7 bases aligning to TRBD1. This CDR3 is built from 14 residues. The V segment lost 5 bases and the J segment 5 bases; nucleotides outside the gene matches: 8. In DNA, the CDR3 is TGTGCCAGCAGTAAAGGGGGCGCGGGAACTGAAGCTTTCTTT. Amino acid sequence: CASSKGGAGTEAFF.

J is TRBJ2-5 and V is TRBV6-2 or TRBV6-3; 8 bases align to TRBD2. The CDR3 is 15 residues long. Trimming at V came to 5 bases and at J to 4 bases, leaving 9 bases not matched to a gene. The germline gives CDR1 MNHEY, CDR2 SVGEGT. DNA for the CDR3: TGTGCCAGCAGTCCCCGTAGCGGGATGGGAGAGACCCAGTACTTC. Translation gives CASSPRSGMGETQYF.

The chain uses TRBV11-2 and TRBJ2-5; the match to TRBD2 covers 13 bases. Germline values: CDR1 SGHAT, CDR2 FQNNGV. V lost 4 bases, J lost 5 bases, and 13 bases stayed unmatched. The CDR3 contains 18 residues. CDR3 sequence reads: CASSSGLAGATLWETQYF. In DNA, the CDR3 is TGTGCCAGCAGCTCCGGACTAGCGGGGGCCACATTATGGGAGACCCAGTACTTC.

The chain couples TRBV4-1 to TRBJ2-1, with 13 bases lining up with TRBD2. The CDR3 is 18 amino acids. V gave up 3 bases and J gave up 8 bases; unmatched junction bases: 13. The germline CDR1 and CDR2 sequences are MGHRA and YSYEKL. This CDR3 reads CASSQAKRTSGRGDEQFF. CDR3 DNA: TGCGCCAGCAGCCAGGCTAAGAGGACTAGCGGGAGAGGGGATGAGCAGTTCTTC.

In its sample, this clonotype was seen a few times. This CDR3 reads CASSQDLIMVGTQYF. CDR3 coding DNA: TGCGCCAGCAGCCAAGATCTTATAATGGTCGGAACGCAGTATTTT. The chain has TRBV4-1 and TRBJ2-3; D gene unclear. This CDR3 has 15 residues. V gave up 0 bases and J gave up 9 bases, with 16 bases separating them. Germline CDR1 and CDR2: MGHRA and YSYEKL.

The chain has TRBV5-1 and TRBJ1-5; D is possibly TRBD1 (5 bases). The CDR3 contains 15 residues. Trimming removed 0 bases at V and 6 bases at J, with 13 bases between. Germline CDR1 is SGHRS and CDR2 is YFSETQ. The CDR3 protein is CASSLDGGLSQPQHF. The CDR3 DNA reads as TGCGCCAGCAGCTTGGATGGGGGATTGAGTCAGCCCCAGCATTTT.